This TCR beta chain came from a study of CXCR3-negative and CXCR3-positive naive CD8 T cells. Triplicate approximately 300,000-cell sorts were made of each CD8+ T cell subset. Naive CD8+ T cells were CD45RO-CCR7+CD27+CD95-. The germline V gene has CDR1 SQVTM and CDR2 ANQGSEA. This CDR3 has 15 amino acids. Details on this clonotype: The antigen remains undetermined.

TRB cDNA was prepared as libraries by UMI-labeled 5' RACE. TCRdb reprocessed the 5' RACE reads; each CDR3 protein has one entry and no DNA is given. This table lists some 150,000 distinct CDR3 sequences. General study results and limits: After cryopreservation, expression of CXCR3 was partially reduced, and most assays were run with fresh PBMCs. CXCR3-positive naive cells had TRB CDR3s that were more hydrophobic than CXCR3-negative naive cells had.

V is TRBV29-1 and J is TRBJ1-2; TCRdb selects TRBD1, and the lack of DNA leaves this call unchecked. The sequence derives from a human donor in good health. Some clones in this sample may be carry-over from other donors' samples. Sequencing was performed on naive CXCR3+ CD8+ T cells from blood. Subset reported: CD45RO-CCR7+CD27+CD95- naive CD8+ T cells expressing CXCR3 (TNR3+). This CDR3 is CSVEDRGVSGLGYTF.